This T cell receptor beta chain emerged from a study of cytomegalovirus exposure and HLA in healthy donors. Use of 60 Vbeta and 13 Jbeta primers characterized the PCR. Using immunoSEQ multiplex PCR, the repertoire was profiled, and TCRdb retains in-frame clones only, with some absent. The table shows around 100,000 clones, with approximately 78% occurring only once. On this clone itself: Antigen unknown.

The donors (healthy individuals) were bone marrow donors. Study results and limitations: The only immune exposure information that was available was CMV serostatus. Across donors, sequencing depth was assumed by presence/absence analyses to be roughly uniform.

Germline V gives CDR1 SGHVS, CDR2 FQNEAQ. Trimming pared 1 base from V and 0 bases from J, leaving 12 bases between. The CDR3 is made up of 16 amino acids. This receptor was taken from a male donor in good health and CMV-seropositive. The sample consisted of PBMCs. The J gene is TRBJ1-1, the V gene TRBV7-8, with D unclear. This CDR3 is CASSLGSRGMNTEAFF. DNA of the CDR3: TGTGCCAGCAGCTTAGGCTCCAGAGGAATGAACACTGAAGCTTTCTTT. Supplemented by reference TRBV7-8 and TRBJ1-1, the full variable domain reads GAGVSQSPRYKVAKRGQDVALRCDPISGHVSLFWYQQALGQGPEFLTYFQNEAQLDKSGLPSDRFFAERPEGSVSTLKIQRTQQEDSAVYLCASSLGSRGMNTEAFFGQGTRLTVV.